This entry is about one T cell receptor beta chain. Its antigen remains undetermined. Base qualities are not provided; no much larger clone lies one nucleotide away. The germline V gene specifies SGHTA as CDR1 and FQGNSA as CDR2. At the junction V is shortened by 0 bases and J by 6 bases, with 7 bases in between. The CDR3 runs 13 residues from the cysteine to the phenylalanine. Of all the DNA, just the CDR3 is kept, 39 bases in frame from base 1. The sample comes from a study of OX40 agonist ivuxolimab in advanced cancers. Looking at the study overall: Ivuxolimab was a fully human IgG2 agonistic monoclonal antibody targeting the costimulatory receptor OX40 (CD134). Peripheral TCRbeta sequencing was intended to test whether TCR sequence diversity was altered and clonal T-cell expansion was caused by ivuxolimab. Patients were allowed to have had prior anti-PD-1, anti-PD-L1 or anti-CTLA-4 therapy, and 40% of the dose-escalation patients had been treated with checkpoint inhibitors. Intravenous ivuxolimab was administered to patients every 2 weeks at six dose levels: 0.01, 0.1, 0.3, 1.5, 3 and 10 mg/kg. Three dose-escalation patients achieved partial responses, one with hepatocellular carcinoma and two with cutaneous melanoma. In the dose-escalation cohort, 82.7% of patients were male, and the mean age was approximately 60 years, with a range of roughly 20 to 80. The monotherapy dose-escalation portion (N of about 50 patients) of the phase I ivuxolimab trial is reported in the paper. Of the roughly 52 patients in dose escalation, 19 had hepatocellular carcinoma, roughly 15 had melanoma, 9 had renal cell carcinoma and 9 had head and neck cancer. What the authors observed across the whole study: Which antigens the clonally expanded peripheral T cells were specific for was not determined. At doses of 0.1 to 3.0 mg/kg, clonal expansion of both CD4+ and CD8+ blood T cells was observed from baseline to week 6. Partial responders in the 0.1-3.0 mg/kg groups had among the lowest normalized peripheral clonal expansion, especially among CD8+ T cells. After ivuxolimab, CD8+ T cells had more expanded clones than CD4+ T cells on average. Low levels of normalized T-cell clonal expansion were also seen in some patients who did not respond.

Patients with autoimmune disease history or receiving systemic immunosuppression were excluded from the trial. Peripheral blood for TCR sequencing was collected from all dose cohorts at baseline, on cycle 4 day 1, and on cycle 7 day 1. Samples were obtained from an open-label, multicenter, first-in-human phase I dose-escalation trial of ivuxolimab. The trial enrolled adults with locally advanced or metastatic head and neck squamous cell, hepatocellular, melanoma or renal cell carcinoma. Before TCR sequencing, CD4+ T cells and CD8+ T cells from peripheral blood were sorted into separate populations. To sequence the TCRbeta CDR3 region, genomic DNA was isolated from the sorted cells. The immunoSEQ Assay was used to sequence the TCRbeta CDR3 regions. The immuneACCESS repertoire file appears here via TCRdb, limited to in-frame rearrangements. These files lack a portion of the clones; in checked studies, under half of the deficit traces to unresolved V genes, and the cause of the others is not known. A total of 60,000 to 90,000 clones appear in this sample, about nine tenths of them only once. The ten largest make up roughly 1% of the sample.

Source: CD4+ or CD8+ T cells sorted from blood, taken in a trial of the OX40 agonist ivuxolimab. The V gene is TRBV7-2 and the J gene is TRBJ2-3; no D gene call is confident. The TCR originated in an adult with an advanced solid tumor such as melanoma, head and neck, liver or kidney cancer. The CDR3 region reads CASSLAGLDTQYF. The DNA sequence is TGTGCCAGCAGCTTAGCTGGTCTGGATACGCAGTATTTT.